The 22 T cell receptor beta chains reported below all come from one sample, sequenced in a study of CD8 T cells in ankylosing spondylitis. TCRdb used MiXCR to reprocess the 5' RACE reads, holding one entry per CDR3 protein. The table lists fewer than 350,000 distinct CDR3 sequences, 11% of them singletons. The sample was blood, either unsorted or a sorted T cell fraction (not recorded which). These receptors originate from a female donor with ankylosing spondylitis or in good health (not recorded which).

This clonotype came up many times. The CDR3 here is CASSVAGGLTDTQYF. The CDR3 DNA reads TGTGCCAGCAGCGTAGCGGGGGGCTTGACAGATACGCAGTATTTT. The rearrangement joins TRBV9 to TRBJ2-3, with TRBD2 as a possible D gene (7 bases). CDR3 length: 15 residues. With 0 bases removed from V and 3 bases from J, the gap between germline ends came to 11 bases. The germline V gene has CDR1 SGDLS and CDR2 YYNGEE.

This clonotype was found a few times. The chain recombines TRBV11-1 with TRBJ1-2, with 11 bases matching TRBD1. The CDR3 has 18 residues. CDR1 and CDR2 (germline): SGHAT, FQDESV (reference sequence). J gave up 4 bases and V 4 bases, and 14 bases lay outside the gene matches. The CDR3 DNA is TGTGCCAGCAGCTCCCGATCCGTGGGACAGGGGGGTCCCTATGGCTACACCTTC. Its translation is CASSSRSVGQGGPYGYTF. Full variable domain (outside the CDR3, taken from reference TRBV11-1 and TRBJ1-2): EAEVAQSPRYKITEKSQAVAFWCDPISGHATLYWYRQILGQGPELLVQFQDESVVDDSQLPKDRFSAERLKGVDSTLKIQPAELGDSAMYLCASSSRSVGQGGPYGYTFGSGTRLTVV.

In this sample, this clonotype turned up many times. V gene TRBV5-6 combines with J gene TRBJ1-1, with no clear D. The CDR3 runs to 14 residues. Germline CDR1 is SGHDT and CDR2 is YYEEEE. Trimming removed 2 bases from V and 0 bases from J, with 8 bases in between. The CDR3 region has the DNA TGTGCCAGCAGCTTCCTGACAATGAACACTGAAGCTTTCTTT. This translates into CASSFLTMNTEAFF.

Only a few counts were recorded for this clonotype. The chain combines TRBV7-2 with TRBJ2-2; no clear D gene. This CDR3 has 14 amino acids. The germline CDR1 and CDR2 sequences are SGHTA and FQGNSA. Trimming stripped 5 bases from V and 6 bases from J, with 13 bases between. The CDR3 spells CASSLAVGSGELFF. CDR3 nucleotide sequence: TGTGCCAGCAGCCTGGCGGTGGGCTCCGGGGAGCTGTTTTTT.

This clonotype was counted many times. The DNA for the CDR3 is TGCAGTGCTAGAGATTCCCTTGGCTATGGCTACACCTTC. Translating it yields CSARDSLGYGYTF. The chain combines TRBV20-1 with TRBJ1-2, with D uncertain. The CDR3 runs 13 residues. V dropped 0 bases and J dropped 4 bases, with 9 bases sitting between them. Germline values: CDR1 DFQATT, CDR2 SNEGSKA (reference sequence).

This clonotype was seen a few times. The genes are TRBV12-3 or TRBV12-4 and TRBJ2-5, with 7 bases identical to TRBD2. Unmatched junction bases numbered 3, after V lost 2 bases and J lost 3 bases. The length of the CDR3 is 14 residues. The CDR3 DNA is TGTGCCAGCAGTTTATCCGGGACTAAAGAGACCCAGTACTTC. Amino acids: CASSLSGTKETQYF.

The chain links TRBV29-1 to TRBJ2-7; D uncertain. Trimming stripped 5 bases from V and 7 bases from J, with 15 bases between. Germline lookup yields CDR1 SQVTM and CDR2 ANQGSEA. This CDR3 is 12 amino acids long. The CDR3 loop reads CSVSFTSGEQYF. CDR3 nucleotides: TGCAGCGTTAGTTTTACGAGTGGGGAGCAGTACTTC.

This clonotype was seen many times. V is TRBV7-2 and J is TRBJ2-7; unclear D gene. The CDR3 is 13 residues long. The V gene's germline CDR1 is SGHTA and CDR2 FQGNSA. Trimming removed 2 bases at V and 2 bases at J, with 7 bases between. In nucleotides, the CDR3 is TGTGCCAGCAGCTTAAGGATAACCTACGAGCAGTACTTC. It translates to CASSLRITYEQYF.

In this sample, this clonotype turned up many times. The chain employs TRBV20-1 and TRBJ1-2; D not certain. CDR1 is DFQATT, CDR2 SNEGSKA, per germline (reference sequence). The CDR3 loop spans 14 amino acids. Trimming cost V 5 bases and J 0 bases, with 13 bases left between them. In DNA form, the CDR3 reads TGCAGTGCTGGATCGGACCTAGCTAACTATGGCTACACCTTC. It encodes CSAGSDLANYGYTF.

This clonotype was recorded many times. The chain's CDR3 is CASSLDRADTGELFF. The CDR3 nucleotides are TGTGCCAGCAGCTTAGACAGGGCCGACACCGGGGAGCTGTTTTTT. The chain uses TRBV7-9 and TRBJ2-2; possibly TRBD1 for D (6 bases). Germline V CDR1 and CDR2: SEHNR, FQNEAQ (reference sequence). CDR3 size: 15 residues. Deletions cut 1 base from V and 3 bases from J, with 9 bases between.

Ten or more counts support this clonotype. The chain recombines TRBV5-1 with TRBJ1-4; TRBD1 agrees at 8 bases. Trimming at V came to 4 bases and at J to 7 bases, leaving 6 bases not matched to a gene. Germline CDR1 is SGHRS and CDR2 is YFSETQ. The CDR3 totals 14 residues. CDR3 DNA sequence: TGCGCCAGCAGCAGAGGGACAGGAGGTGAAAAACTGTTTTTT. Its protein is CASSRGTGGEKLFF.

This clonotype was counted at least ten times. V gene TRBV20-1 combines with J gene TRBJ2-5; D is possibly TRBD2 (6 bases). This CDR3 is built from 17 residues. Germline V gene data show CDR1 as DFQATT and CDR2 as SNEGSKA (reference sequence). Trimming shortened V by 2 bases and J by 4 bases, and 23 bases separated the two germline ends. CDR3 protein: CSARTFRTTLWRETQYF. CDR3 sequence (DNA): TGCAGTGCTAGAACTTTCCGGACTACCCTATGGCGAGAGACCCAGTACTTC.

This clonotype was counted a few times. V is TRBV2 and J is TRBJ1-6, with TRBD1 as a possible D gene (5 bases). Germline CDR1 SNHLY, CDR2 FYNNEI. This CDR3 region has 17 residues. V shed 6 bases and J shed 3 bases, with 18 bases lying between them. The CDR3 region has the DNA TGTGCCAGCAGCCCTACGGGACGGGGACGCTATAATTCACCCCTCCACTTT. It codes for CASSPTGRGRYNSPLHF.

This clonotype was found many times. The chain joins TRBV19 to TRBJ2-3; 7 nucleotides agree with TRBD2. After removal of 5 bases from V and 4 bases from J, the junction contained 12 bases not matched to a gene. Germline V lookup: CDR1 LNHDA, CDR2 SQIVND (reference sequence). The CDR3 contains 16 residues. The CDR3 DNA sequence: TGTGCCAGTAGTTATCGCCTAGCGGCAAACCCAGATACGCAGTATTTT. Protein: CASSYRLAANPDTQYF.

This clonotype was seen ten or more times. This chain links TRBV3-1 with TRBJ2-7, with D unresolved. The CDR3 is 13 amino acids. V was clipped by 4 bases and J by 3 bases, with 10 bases between them. CDR1 LGHDT and CDR2 YNNKEL come from the germline V gene (reference sequence). Here the CDR3 DNA reads TGTGCCAGCAGCCGTCGAGCGAGCTACGAGCAGTACTTC. This codes for CASSRRASYEQYF.

This clonotype was observed many times. The chain combines TRBV7-2 with TRBJ2-1, with unresolved D. The V end was cut by 8 bases, the J end by 2 bases, with 16 bases between. This CDR3 comprises 15 residues. Germline lookup yields CDR1 SGHTA and CDR2 FQGNSA. CDR3 protein: CASGPTGRTYNEQFF. The CDR3 DNA is TGTGCCAGCGGGCCGACGGGCCGGACCTACAATGAGCAGTTCTTC.

About this clonotype: A junction boundary mismatches the germline segment, possibly from a read error. The chain combines TRBV5-5 with TRBJ1-5, with D possibly TRBD1 on 5 matching bases. This CDR3 region has 15 residues. Germline CDR1 SGHKS, CDR2 YYEKEE (reference sequence). The CDR3 reads CASNLERHGTQPHHF. The CDR3 DNA reads TGTGCCAGCAACTTGGAGAGACACGGGACGCAGCCCCACCATTTT.

Many counts were recorded for this clonotype. The V gene is TRBV11-2, the J gene TRBJ2-4; perhaps TRBD1 as D (6 bases). With 2 bases removed from V and 2 bases from J, the gap between germline ends came to 19 bases. The CDR3 has 18 amino acids. Per germline, CDR1 SGHAT and CDR2 FQNNGV. CDR3 DNA sequence: TGTGCCAGCAGCTTATTTGTCCGGGGCAGGGGTACCAAAAACATTCAGTACTTC. Translated, it gives CASSLFVRGRGTKNIQYF.

V gene TRBV20-1 combines with J gene TRBJ1-5; the D is unclear. Deletions cut 0 bases from V and 3 bases from J, with 15 bases between. In germline, CDR1 is DFQATT, CDR2 SNEGSKA (reference sequence). This CDR3 spans 16 amino acids. CDR3 in amino acids: CSARDPEGPVNQPQHF. Written as DNA, the CDR3 is TGCAGTGCTAGAGATCCGGAGGGCCCAGTCAATCAGCCCCAGCATTTT.

Regarding this clonotype: At one of its ends the junction is not consistent with the germline gene, which may arise from a read error. The V and J genes are TRBV27 and TRBJ2-6, with D uncertain. The CDR3 covers 13 residues. Germline loops: CDR1 MNHEY, CDR2 SMNVEV (reference sequence). The chain's CDR3 is CANSRRGANVLTF. In nucleotides, the CDR3 is TGTGCCAACAGTCGGCGTGGGGCCAACGTCCTGACTTTC.

This clonotype has at least ten counts. J is TRBJ2-7 and V is TRBV20-1, with 8 bases that match TRBD2. This CDR3 region has 13 residues. CDR1 DFQATT and CDR2 SNEGSKA come from the germline V gene (reference sequence). Losses at the gene ends were 5 bases for V and 1 base for J; bases not matched to a gene: 4. The DNA for the CDR3 is TGCAGTGCTTGGACTAGCTCATCCTACGAGCAGTACTTC. Translating gives CSAWTSSSYEQYF.

The table lists this clonotype with a few counts. The rearrangement joins TRBV11-2 to TRBJ2-2, with TRBD2 identical over 12 bases. Germline V gene lookup returns CDR1 SGHAT and CDR2 FQNNGV. This CDR3 comprises 17 residues. Trimming cost V 1 base and J 6 bases; bases outside gene matches: 6. DNA of the CDR3: TGTGCCAGCAGCTTAGGTTCTAGCGGGAGGGCAGCCGGGGAGCTGTTTTTT. Amino acid sequence: CASSLGSSGRAAGELFF. The full variable domain, with the rest looked up from reference TRBV11-2 and TRBJ2-2, is EAGVAQSPRYKIIEKRQSVAFWCNPISGHATLYWYQQILGQGPKLLIQFQNNGVVDDSQLPKDRFSAERLKGVDSTLKIQPAKLEDSAVYLCASSLGSSGRAAGELFFGEGSRLTVL.